One T cell receptor (beta chain) is described in this entry. V shed 4 bases, J shed 12 bases, and the junction held 6 bases outside the gene matches. The V gene's germline CDR1 is KGHSY and CDR2 FQNENV. The CDR3 has 12 amino acids. The PCR was carried out with 60 Vbeta primers and 13 Jbeta primers. Using immunoSEQ multiplex PCR, the repertoire was profiled, and TCRdb retains in-frame clones only, with some absent. The sample lists about 200,000 clones; 60% to 80% were seen once. The source of the sample is a study of cytomegalovirus exposure and HLA in healthy donors. The sample consisted of PBMCs. The chain uses TRBV16 and TRBJ2-1, with TRBD1 matching 7 bases. The origin of this receptor is a male donor in good health and CMV-seronegative. DNA for the CDR3: TGTGCCAGCAGCCCAGACCGGGACAGGCAGTTCTTC. This translates into CASSPDRDRQFF. The whole variable domain, remainder taken from reference TRBV16 and TRBJ2-1, is GEEVAQTPKHLVRGEGQKAKLYCAPIKGHSYVFWYQQVLKNEFKFLISFQNENVFDETGMPKERFSAKCLPNSPCSLEIQATKLEDSAVYFCASSPDRDRQFFGPGTRLTVL.